The sequence of this T cell receptor beta chain was determined in a study of T cells in Graves' hyperthyroidism and ophthalmopathy. On the study more broadly: Specimen type is peripheral blood, collected at initial diagnosis prior to any treatment. Regarding the study as a whole: Most clonotypes that expanded in the thyroid above 0.001 also showed up in blood.

This clonotype was counted many times. The antigen remains undetermined. CDR1 and CDR2 from the germline V gene are MNHEY and SMNVEV (reference sequence). The trim removed 6 bases at V and 1 base at J, leaving 7 bases unmatched. The CDR3 extends over 17 amino acids. The source material, RNA transcripts, was used to amplify TCR beta CDR3 regions. During a first-round RT-PCR of the TCR CDR3, the HTBI primer set was used. In TCRdb, the multiplex PCR reads were re-called with MiXCR into one record per CDR3 protein. The top ten hold approximately 31% of the sample, which has around 340,000 distinct CDR3 sequences, over 15% seen once.

The sequence derives from a young man with Graves' hyperthyroidism. The sequenced sample was blood. The rearrangement joins TRBV27 to TRBJ2-5; TRBD2 aligns across 14 bases. CDR3 residues: CASSRGTSGRTQETQYF. CDR3 nucleotides: TGTGCCAGCAGCCGGGGGACTAGCGGGAGAACCCAAGAGACCCAGTACTTC.